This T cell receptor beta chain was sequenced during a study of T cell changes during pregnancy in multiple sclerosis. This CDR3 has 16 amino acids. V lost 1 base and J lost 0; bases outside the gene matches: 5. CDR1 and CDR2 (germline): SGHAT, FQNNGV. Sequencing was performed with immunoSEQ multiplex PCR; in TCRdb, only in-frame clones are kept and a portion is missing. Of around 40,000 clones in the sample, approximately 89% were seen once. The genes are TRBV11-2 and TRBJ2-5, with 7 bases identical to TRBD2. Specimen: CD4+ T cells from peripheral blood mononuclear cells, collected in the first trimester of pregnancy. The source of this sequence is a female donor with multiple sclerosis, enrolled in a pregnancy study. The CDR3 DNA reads TGTGCCAGCAGCTTAGGGGTTAGCGGGTACCAAGAGACCCAGTACTTC. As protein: CASSLGVSGYQETQYF.